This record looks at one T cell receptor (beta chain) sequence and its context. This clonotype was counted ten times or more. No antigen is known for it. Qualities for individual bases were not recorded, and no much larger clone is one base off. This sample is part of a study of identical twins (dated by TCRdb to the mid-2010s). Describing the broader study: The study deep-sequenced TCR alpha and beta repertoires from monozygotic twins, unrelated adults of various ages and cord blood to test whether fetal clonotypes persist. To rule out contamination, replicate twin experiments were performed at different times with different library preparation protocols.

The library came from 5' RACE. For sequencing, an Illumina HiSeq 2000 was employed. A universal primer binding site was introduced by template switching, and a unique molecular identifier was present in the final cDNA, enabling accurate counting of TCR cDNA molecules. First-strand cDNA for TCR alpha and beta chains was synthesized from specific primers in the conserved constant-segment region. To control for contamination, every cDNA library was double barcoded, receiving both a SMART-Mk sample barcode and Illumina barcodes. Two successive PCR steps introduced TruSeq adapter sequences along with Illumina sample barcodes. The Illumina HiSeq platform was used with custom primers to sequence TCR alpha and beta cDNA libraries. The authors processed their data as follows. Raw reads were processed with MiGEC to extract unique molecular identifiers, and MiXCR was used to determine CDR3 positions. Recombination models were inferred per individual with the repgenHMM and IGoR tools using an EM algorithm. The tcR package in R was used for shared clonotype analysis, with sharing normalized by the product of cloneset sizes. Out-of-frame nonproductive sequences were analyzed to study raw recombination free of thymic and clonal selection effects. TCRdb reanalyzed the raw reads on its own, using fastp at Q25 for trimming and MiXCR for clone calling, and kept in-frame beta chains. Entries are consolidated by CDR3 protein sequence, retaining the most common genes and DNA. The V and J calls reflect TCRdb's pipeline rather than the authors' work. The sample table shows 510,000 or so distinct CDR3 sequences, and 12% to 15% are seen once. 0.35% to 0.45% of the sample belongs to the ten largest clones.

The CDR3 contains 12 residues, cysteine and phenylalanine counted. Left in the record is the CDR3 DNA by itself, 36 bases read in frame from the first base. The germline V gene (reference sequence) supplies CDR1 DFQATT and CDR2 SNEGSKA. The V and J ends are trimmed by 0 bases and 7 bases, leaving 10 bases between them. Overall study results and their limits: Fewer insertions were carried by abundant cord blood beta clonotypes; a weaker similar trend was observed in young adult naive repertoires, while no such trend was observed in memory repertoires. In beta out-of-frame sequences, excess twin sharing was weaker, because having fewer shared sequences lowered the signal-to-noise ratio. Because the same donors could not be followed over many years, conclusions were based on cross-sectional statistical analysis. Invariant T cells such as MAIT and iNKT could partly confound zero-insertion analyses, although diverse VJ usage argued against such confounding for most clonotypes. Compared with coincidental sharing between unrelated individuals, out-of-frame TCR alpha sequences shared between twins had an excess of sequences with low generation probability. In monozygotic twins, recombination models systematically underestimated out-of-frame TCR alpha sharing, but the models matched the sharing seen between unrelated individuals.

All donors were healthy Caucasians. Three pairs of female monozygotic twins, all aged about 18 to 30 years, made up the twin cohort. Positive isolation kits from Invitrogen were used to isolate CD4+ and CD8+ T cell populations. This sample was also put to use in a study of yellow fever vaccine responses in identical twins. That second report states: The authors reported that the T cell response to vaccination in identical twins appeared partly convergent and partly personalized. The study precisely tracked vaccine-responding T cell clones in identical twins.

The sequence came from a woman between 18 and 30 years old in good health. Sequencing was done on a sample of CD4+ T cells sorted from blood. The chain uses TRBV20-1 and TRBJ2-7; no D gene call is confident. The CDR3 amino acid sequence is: CSARDREREQYF. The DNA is TGCAGTGCTAGAGATCGCGAGAGGGAGCAGTACTTC.